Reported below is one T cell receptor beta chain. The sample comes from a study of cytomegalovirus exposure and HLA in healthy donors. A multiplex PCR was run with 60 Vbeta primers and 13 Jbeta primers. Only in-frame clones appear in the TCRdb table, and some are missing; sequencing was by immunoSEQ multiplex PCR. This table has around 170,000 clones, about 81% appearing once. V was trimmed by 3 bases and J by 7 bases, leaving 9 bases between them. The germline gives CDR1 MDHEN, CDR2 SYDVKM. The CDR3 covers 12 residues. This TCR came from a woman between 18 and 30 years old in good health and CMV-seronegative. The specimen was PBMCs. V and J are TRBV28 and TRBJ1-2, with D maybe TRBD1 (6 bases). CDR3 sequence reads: CASSFRGGGYTF. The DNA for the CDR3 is TGTGCCAGCAGTTTCAGGGGCGGTGGCTACACCTTC.